The rows below give T cell receptor beta chains drawn from one sample of a study of identical twins. TCRdb processed the 5' RACE reads anew with MiXCR; each CDR3 protein has one entry. The sample has a few hundred thousand distinct CDR3 sequences; 9% to 15% are singletons. These sequences were also reported in another study, on yellow fever vaccine responses in identical twins.

The sample consisted of CD8+ T cells sorted from blood. The receptors shown here come from a woman aged 18-30 years in good health. CDR3s include the opening cysteine and the closing phenylalanine or tryptophan. A D gene is named only where the DNA matches it firmly. Where a row states a size, it is once, few, many or the class of an expanded clone; other rows omit it.

J	D	V	size	CDR3	DNA
TRBJ2-2	TRBD1	TRBV15	.	CATSLIGRQGTGELFF	TGTGCCACCAGCTTGATCGGCAGACAGGGGACCGGGGAGCTGTTTTTT
TRBJ1-5	.	TRBV7-9	many	CASSLEQGGNQPQHF	TGTGCCAGCAGCTTAGAACAGGGAGGGAATCAGCCCCAGCATTTT
TRBJ2-5	TRBD2	TRBV27	.	CASSRFRGGQETQYF	TGTGCCAGCAGTCGGTTCCGGGGGGGACAAGAGACCCAGTACTTC
TRBJ1-2	.	TRBV20-1	few	CSARDKDSYGYTF	TGCAGTGCTAGAGATAAAGACAGCTATGGCTACACCTTC
TRBJ1-2	TRBD1	TRBV2	.	CAIWTGDSYGYTF	TGTGCCATCTGGACAGGGGACTCCTATGGCTACACCTTC
TRBJ2-2	.	TRBV6-1	.	CASSPGGVTGELFF	TGTGCCAGCAGTCCTGGGGGAGTCACCGGGGAGCTGTTTTTT
TRBJ2-1	TRBD1	TRBV28	few	CASSRRTGNNNEQFF	TGTGCCAGCAGTAGACGGACAGGAAATAACAATGAGCAGTTCTTC
TRBJ1-2	.	TRBV20-1	.	CSARDRADSNYGYTF	TGCAGTGCTAGAGATCGGGCAGATTCTAACTATGGCTACACCTTC
TRBJ2-1	.	TRBV4-1	once	CASSQVRGSYNEQFF	TGCGCCAGCAGCCAAGTGAGGGGATCCTACAATGAGCAGTTCTTC
TRBJ1-5	.	TRBV5-5	many	CASSLGQRNQPQHF	TGTGCCAGCAGCTTGGGACAACGCAATCAGCCCCAGCATTTT
TRBJ2-1	TRBD1	TRBV7-9	few	CASSPTDRGKRYNEQFF	TGTGCCAGCAGCCCCACGGACAGGGGAAAAAGGTACAATGAGCAGTTCTTC
TRBJ2-3	.	TRBV20-1	.	CSAVLEGDTQYF	TGCAGTGCTGTACTGGAAGGTGATACGCAGTATTTT
TRBJ2-1	.	TRBV12-3/TRBV12-4	.	CASSFDVSSYNEQFF	TGTGCCAGCAGTTTTGACGTCAGCTCCTACAATGAGCAGTTCTTC
TRBJ2-5	.	TRBV11-3	few	CASSGGAGRGETQYF	TGTGCCAGCAGCGGAGGGGCAGGGAGAGGAGAGACCCAGTACTTC
TRBJ2-7	.	TRBV7-6	.	CASSLAPTDSLKTYEQYF	TGTGCCAGCAGCTTAGCCCCCACCGACAGCCTAAAAACCTACGAGCAGTACTTC
TRBJ2-2	.	TRBV20-1	.	CSARARGRGNTGELFF	TGCAGTGCTAGAGCCCGAGGAAGGGGTAACACCGGGGAGCTGTTTTTT
TRBJ2-5	.	TRBV4-1	many	CASSHQLQETQYF	TGCGCCAGCAGCCACCAGCTCCAAGAGACCCAGTACTTC
TRBJ2-4	.	TRBV7-9	.	CASSSSDSKNIQYF	TGTGCCAGCAGCTCCTCTGACTCCAAAAACATTCAGTACTTC
TRBJ2-1	.	TRBV28	.	CASSLRFGGTGSYNEQFF	TGTGCCAGCAGTTTGAGGTTCGGAGGGACCGGCTCCTACAATGAGCAGTTCTTC
TRBJ2-3	TRBD1	TRBV5-1	few	CASSPGQGWTDTQYF	TGCGCCAGCAGCCCGGGACAGGGTTGGACAGATACGCAGTATTTT
TRBJ2-2	TRBD1	TRBV20-1	.	CSAITGGWTGELFF	TGCAGTGCTATAACAGGGGGCTGGACCGGGGAGCTGTTTTTT
TRBJ2-1	.	TRBV27	.	CASSLSYPDLVGDNEQFF	TGTGCCAGCAGTTTATCATACCCCGATCTAGTCGGGGACAATGAGCAGTTCTTC
TRBJ2-1	.	TRBV6-1	few	CASREGSGPDNEQFF	TGTGCCAGCAGAGAGGGAAGTGGCCCTGACAATGAGCAGTTCTTC
TRBJ2-3	.	TRBV25-1	many	CASSESVHTDTQYF	TGTGCCAGCAGTGAAAGTGTCCACACAGATACGCAGTATTTT
TRBJ2-1	TRBD2	TRBV11-2	many	CASSRRGLAGAFYNEQFF	TGTGCCAGCAGCCGGAGAGGGCTAGCGGGAGCTTTCTACAATGAGCAGTTCTTC
TRBJ2-6	.	TRBV28	.	CASSGTLSGANVLTF	TGTGCCAGCAGTGGGACACTCTCTGGGGCCAACGTCCTGACTTTC
TRBJ2-7	.	TRBV4-1	few	CASSQVGSSYEQYF	TGCGCCAGCAGCCAAGTCGGGAGCTCCTACGAGCAGTACTTC
TRBJ1-1	.	TRBV27	few	CASSFMGDTEAFF	TGTGCCAGCAGTTTTATGGGGGACACTGAAGCTTTCTTT
TRBJ1-1	.	TRBV28	few	CASSLTFTTEAFF	TGTGCCAGCAGTTTAACATTTACCACTGAAGCTTTCTTT
TRBJ2-7	TRBD1	TRBV15	few	CATSRETTFRDRDYEQYF	TGTGCCACCAGCAGAGAAACGACGTTCCGGGACAGGGACTACGAGCAGTACTTC
TRBJ2-3	TRBD2	TRBV7-9	.	CASSQTSGGRYTQYF	TGTGCCAGCAGCCAGACTAGCGGGGGGCGGTATACGCAGTATTTT
TRBJ1-1	.	TRBV5-6	few	CASSFGGYEAFF	TGTGCCAGCAGCTTTGGAGGGTACGAAGCTTTCTTT
TRBJ2-3	TRBD2	TRBV7-9	.	CASSLGRAGVTSDTQYF	TGTGCCAGCAGCTTAGGTCGAGCGGGAGTAACGTCAGATACGCAGTATTTT
TRBJ2-5	.	TRBV11-3	.	CASSLRSRTETQYF	TGTGCCAGCAGCTTAAGGTCTCGGACGGAGACCCAGTACTTC
TRBJ1-1	.	TRBV10-3	.	CAISESIDSVGETEAFF	TGTGCCATCAGTGAGTCGATAGACTCCGTAGGCGAAACTGAAGCTTTCTTT
TRBJ2-1	.	TRBV29-1	.	CSVRPSGSAYNEQFF	TGCAGCGTTCGCCCCTCCGGGAGCGCTTACAATGAGCAGTTCTTC